This entry describes one TCR beta chain. Alongside a J-beta primer mix, a sample-barcoded 5' primer served in a second PCR lasting about 6 to 12 cycles. Tagging of each cDNA molecule was performed by a template-switch adaptor with 12 random nucleotides. TCRdb reprocessed the 5' RACE reads via MiXCR and lists one record per CDR3 protein. The sample records roughly 800,000 distinct CDR3 sequences, more than 45% being singletons. The source of the sample is a study of blood T cells in healthy people across ages. Germline CDR1 reads DFQATT; CDR2 reads SNEGSKA (reference sequence). With 1 base removed from V and 0 bases from J, the gap between germline ends came to 12 bases. This CDR3 region has 15 residues.

This TCR derives from a man younger than 40 in good health. The sample consisted of blood. The gene calls are TRBV20-1 and TRBJ1-1; D possibly corresponds to TRBD1 (5 bases). The CDR3 bases are TGCAGTGCTAGAGTGGGGCCCGGCATGAACACTGAAGCTTTCTTT. This translates into CSARVGPGMNTEAFF.